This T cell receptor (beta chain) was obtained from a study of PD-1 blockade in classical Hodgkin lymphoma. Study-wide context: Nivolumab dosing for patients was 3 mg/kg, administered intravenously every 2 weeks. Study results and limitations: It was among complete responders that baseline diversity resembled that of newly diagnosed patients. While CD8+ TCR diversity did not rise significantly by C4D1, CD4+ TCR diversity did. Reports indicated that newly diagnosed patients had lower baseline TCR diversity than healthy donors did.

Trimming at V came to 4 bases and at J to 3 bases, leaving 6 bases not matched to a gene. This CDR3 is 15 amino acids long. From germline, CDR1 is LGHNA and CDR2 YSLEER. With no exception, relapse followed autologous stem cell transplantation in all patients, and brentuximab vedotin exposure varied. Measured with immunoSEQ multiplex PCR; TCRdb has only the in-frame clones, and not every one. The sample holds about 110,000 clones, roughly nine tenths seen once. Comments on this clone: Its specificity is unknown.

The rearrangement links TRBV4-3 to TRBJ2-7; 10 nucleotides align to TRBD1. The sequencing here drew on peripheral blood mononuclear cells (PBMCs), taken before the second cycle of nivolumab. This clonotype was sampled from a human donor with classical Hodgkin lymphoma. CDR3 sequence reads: CASSRWTGGHYEQYF. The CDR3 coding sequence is TGCGCCAGCAGCCGTTGGACAGGGGGACACTACGAGCAGTACTTC.